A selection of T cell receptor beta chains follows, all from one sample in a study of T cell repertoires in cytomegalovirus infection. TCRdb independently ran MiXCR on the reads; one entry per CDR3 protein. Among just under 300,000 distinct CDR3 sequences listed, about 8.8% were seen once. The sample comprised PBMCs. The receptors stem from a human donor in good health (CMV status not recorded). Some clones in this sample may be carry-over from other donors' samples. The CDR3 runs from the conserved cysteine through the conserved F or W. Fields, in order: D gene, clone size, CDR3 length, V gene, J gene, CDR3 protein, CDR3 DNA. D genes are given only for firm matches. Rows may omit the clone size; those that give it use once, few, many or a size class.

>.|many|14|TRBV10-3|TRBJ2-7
CAITGTESSYEQYF
TGTGCCATCACGGGAACAGAGTCTTCCTACGAGCAGTACTTC
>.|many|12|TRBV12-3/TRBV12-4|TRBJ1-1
CASSLWNTEAFF
TGTGCCAGCAGTTTGTGGAACACTGAAGCTTTCTTT
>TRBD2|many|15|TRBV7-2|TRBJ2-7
CASSSQRGGGYEQYF
TGTGCCAGCAGCTCCCAGCGGGGGGGCGGGTACGAGCAGTACTTC
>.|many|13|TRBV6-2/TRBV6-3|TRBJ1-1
CASSYGDSTEAFF
TGTGCCAGCAGTTACGGGGACTCCACTGAAGCTTTCTTT
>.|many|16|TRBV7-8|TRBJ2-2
CASSLGRDIRTGELFF
TGTGCCAGCAGCTTAGGTCGGGACATACGAACCGGGGAGCTGTTTTTT
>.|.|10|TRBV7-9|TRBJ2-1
CASTGDEQFF
TGTGCCAGCACCGGTGATGAGCAGTTCTTC
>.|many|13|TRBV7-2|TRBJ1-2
CASEGTSYYGYTF
TGTGCCAGCGAAGGGACTAGCTACTATGGCTACACCTTC
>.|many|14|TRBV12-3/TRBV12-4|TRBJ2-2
CASSYGGNTGELFF
TGTGCCAGCAGTTACGGGGGGAACACCGGGGAGCTGTTTTTT
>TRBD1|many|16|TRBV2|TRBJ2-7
CASNPPRQGRRYEQYF
TGTGCCAGCAATCCTCCTCGACAGGGGCGGCGGTACGAGCAGTACTTC
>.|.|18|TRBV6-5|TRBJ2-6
CASSPPRGSPTGANVLTF
TGTGCCAGCAGTCCCCCCAGGGGTTCCCCCACTGGGGCCAACGTCCTGACTTTC
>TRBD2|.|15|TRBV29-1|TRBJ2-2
CSVWTSGGDTGELFF
TGCAGCGTTTGGACTAGCGGGGGTGACACCGGGGAGCTGTTTTTT
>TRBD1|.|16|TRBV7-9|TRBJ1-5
CARSLKGTGSNKPQHF
TGTGCCAGAAGCCTCAAAGGGACAGGAAGCAATAAGCCCCAGCATTTT
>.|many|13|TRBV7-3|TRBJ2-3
CASSSYTSDTQYF
TGTGCCAGCAGCTCTTATACCTCAGATACGCAGTATTTT
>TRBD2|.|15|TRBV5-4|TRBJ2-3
CASSRSGGAGDTQYF
TGTGCCAGCAGCCGTAGCGGGGGCGCCGGAGATACGCAGTATTTT
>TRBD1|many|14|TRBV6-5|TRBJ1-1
CASSYHQTGTEAFF
TGTGCCAGCAGTTACCACCAGACAGGGACAGAAGCTTTCTTT
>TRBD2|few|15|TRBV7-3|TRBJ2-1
CASSSGGAGTNEQFF
TGTGCCAGCAGCTCCGGGGGGGCCGGAACCAATGAGCAGTTCTTC
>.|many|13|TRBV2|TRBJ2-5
CASSRDIGETQYF
TGTGCCAGCAGCCGGGACATAGGAGAGACCCAGTACTTC
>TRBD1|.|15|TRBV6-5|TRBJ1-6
CASSYSTGPDSPLHF
TGTGCCAGCAGTTACTCGACAGGGCCGGATTCACCCCTCCACTTT
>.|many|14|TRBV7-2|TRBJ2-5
CASSRVAAVETQYF
TGTGCCAGCAGCAGGGTAGCAGCCGTAGAGACCCAGTACTTC
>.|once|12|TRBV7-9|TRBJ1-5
CASSFPDQPQHF
TGTGCCAGCAGCTTTCCGGATCAGCCCCAGCATTTT
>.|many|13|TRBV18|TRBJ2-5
CASSPGQQETQYF
TGTGCCAGCAGCCCTGGACAGCAAGAGACCCAGTACTTC
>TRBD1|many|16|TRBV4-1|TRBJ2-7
CASSQVRDRGSYEQYF
TGCGCCAGCAGCCAAGTCCGGGACAGGGGGTCCTACGAGCAGTACTTC
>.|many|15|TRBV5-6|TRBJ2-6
CASSLRLSGANVLTF
TGTGCCAGCAGCCTCCGGCTATCTGGGGCCAACGTCCTGACTTTC
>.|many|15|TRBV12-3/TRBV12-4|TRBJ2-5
CASSLGQGGRETQYF
TGTGCCAGCAGTTTAGGACAAGGGGGGAGAGAGACCCAGTACTTC
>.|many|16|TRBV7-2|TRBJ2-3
CASSLWGGASTDTQYF
TGTGCCAGCAGCCTATGGGGGGGGGCTAGCACAGATACGCAGTATTTT
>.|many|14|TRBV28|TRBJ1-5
CASRTGTGNQPQHF
TGTGCCAGCAGAACAGGGACTGGCAATCAGCCCCAGCATTTT
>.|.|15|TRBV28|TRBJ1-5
CASSGLSLGNQPQHF
TGTGCCAGCAGTGGCTTATCCCTGGGCAATCAGCCCCAGCATTTT
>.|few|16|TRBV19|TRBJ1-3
CASSIRSGARGNTIYF
TGTGCCAGTAGTATACGCTCCGGGGCCCGCGGGAACACCATATATTTT
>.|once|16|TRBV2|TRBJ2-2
CASAVGNSGATGELFF
TGTGCCAGCGCCGTGGGAAATTCGGGGGCGACCGGGGAGCTGTTTTTT
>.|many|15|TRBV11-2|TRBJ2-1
CASSLEHSSYNEQFF
TGTGCCAGCAGCTTAGAACACAGCTCCTACAATGAGCAGTTCTTC
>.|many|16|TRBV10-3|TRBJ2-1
CAISKGRQGDYNEQFF
TGTGCCATCAGTAAGGGCAGGCAGGGCGATTACAATGAGCAGTTCTTC
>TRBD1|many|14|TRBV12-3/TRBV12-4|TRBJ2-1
CASTLGTGVLEQFF
TGTGCCAGCACCTTGGGGACAGGGGTCCTTGAGCAGTTCTTC
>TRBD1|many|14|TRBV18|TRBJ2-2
CASSSGRGTGELFF
TGTGCCAGCTCAAGCGGCAGGGGGACCGGGGAGCTGTTTTTT
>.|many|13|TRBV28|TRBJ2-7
CASSLGRTYEQYF
TGTGCCAGCAGCCTGGGCAGAACCTACGAGCAGTACTTC
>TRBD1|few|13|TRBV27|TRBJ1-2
CASQKGQGYGYTF
TGTGCCAGCCAAAAAGGACAGGGCTATGGCTACACCTTC
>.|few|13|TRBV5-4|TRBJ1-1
CASRVVENTEAFF
TGTGCCAGCAGGGTGGTTGAGAACACTGAAGCTTTCTTT